This passage covers 16 T cell receptor beta chains from one sample sequenced in a study of blood T cells in healthy people across ages. Through a sample-barcoded 5' primer and a J-beta primer mix, a second PCR was run for roughly 6 to 11 cycles. TCRdb re-analysed the 5' RACE reads in MiXCR, keeping a single row per CDR3 protein. The sample has 1.5 million to 1.9 million distinct CDR3 sequences; around 40% are singletons. The sample taken for sequencing was blood. All receptors come from a young woman in good health.

This clonotype was counted only a few times. The chain combines TRBV4-3 with TRBJ2-2; tentative D call: TRBD2 (6 bases). This CDR3 contains 17 residues. Per germline, CDR1 LGHNA and CDR2 YSLEER. With 1 base removed from V and 4 bases from J, the gap between germline ends came to 16 bases. The CDR3 spells CASSQAGDFLSTGELFF. The CDR3 DNA reads TGCGCCAGCAGCCAAGCGGGGGACTTCCTATCCACCGGGGAGCTGTTTTTT.

This chain uses TRBV4-1 with TRBJ1-2, with 8 bases matching TRBD1. Germline CDR1 is MGHRA and CDR2 is YSYEKL. This CDR3 is built from 15 residues. The V segment lost 3 bases and the J segment 4 bases; nucleotides outside the gene matches: 7. In nucleotides, the CDR3 is TGCGCCAGCAGCCAGGACCGGACAGGGACCTATGGCTACACCTTC. Protein product: CASSQDRTGTYGYTF.

This rearrangement joins TRBV29-1 to TRBJ2-4; D ambiguous. The better agreement between TRBJ2-7 and the DNA end casts doubt on the J call. Germline V CDR1 and CDR2: SQVTM, ANQGSEA. CDR3 size: 12 residues. In nucleotides, the CDR3 is TGCAGCGTTAAAGGAACGGACTACGAGCAGTACTTC. Protein sequence: CSVKGTDYEQYF.

The CDR3 region is CSPRDTVNEQYF. CDR3 sequence (DNA): TGCAGTCCCAGAGACACGGTCAATGAGCAGTACTTC. V usage is TRBV20-1 and J usage is TRBJ2-7; D is uncertain. The CDR3 totals 12 residues. V gave up 8 bases and J gave up 7 bases, with 18 bases separating them. Germline CDR1 DFQATT, CDR2 SNEGSKA (reference sequence).

This chain joins TRBV27 and TRBJ2-7; D unresolved. From germline, CDR1 is MNHEY and CDR2 SMNVEV (reference sequence). The CDR3 extends over 13 amino acids. Trimming left V 3 bases short and J 3 bases short, with 9 bases between. The CDR3 nucleotides read TGTGCCAGCAGTTTTGACGGACGCTACGAGCAGTACTTC. This gives the protein CASSFDGRYEQYF.

This clonotype was detected a few times. V and J are TRBV6-2 or TRBV6-3 and TRBJ2-7, with D perhaps matching TRBD2 (5 bases). The germline CDR1 and CDR2 sequences are MNHEY and SVGEGT. This CDR3 region has 15 residues. V shed 0 bases and J shed 0 bases, with 9 bases lying between them. Here the CDR3 reads CASSYSDGSSYEQYF. DNA for the CDR3: TGTGCCAGCAGTTACTCGGATGGGAGCTCCTACGAGCAGTACTTC.

With regard to this clonotype: One base away lies a much larger clone, so this may be a sequencing read error. This chain connects TRBV12-3 or TRBV12-4 to TRBJ1-2; D is uncertain. This CDR3 has 12 residues. CDR3 sequence (DNA): TGTGCCAGCAGGTTAGGAGGGTTTGGCTACACCTTC. It specifies CASRLGGFGYTF.

This clonotype was found a few times. The V call is TRBV7-9, the J call TRBJ2-7, with 8 bases identical to TRBD2. With V trimmed by 3 bases and J by 2 bases, 15 bases remained unmatched. This CDR3 spans 18 amino acids. Germline CDR1 is SEHNR and CDR2 is FQNEAQ (reference sequence). The CDR3 DNA reads TGTGCCAGCAGCTTTTTAAGCCCTAGCGGGTCCTTAACCTACGAGCAGTACTTC. Translating it yields CASSFLSPSGSLTYEQYF.

Many counts were recorded for this clonotype. This chain connects TRBV20-1 to TRBJ2-5; D is ambiguous. The CDR3 is 13 residues long. Germline V gene sequence: CDR1 DFQATT, CDR2 SNEGSKA (reference sequence). V lost 0 bases, J lost 3 bases, and 8 bases lay in between. The CDR3 spells CSARDPTKETQYF. Written as DNA, the CDR3 is TGCAGTGCTAGAGATCCTACTAAAGAGACCCAGTACTTC.

This chain uses TRBV7-4 with TRBJ1-1; no clear D. The ends were cut back, 8 bases at V and 1 base at J, with 8 bases in the middle. Germline CDR1 reads SGHVT; CDR2 reads SQSDAQ. The CDR3 contains 12 residues. CDR3 sequence reads: CASLSQNTEAFF. In DNA, the CDR3 is TGTGCCAGCTTATCACAGAACACTGAAGCTTTCTTT.

The chain combines TRBV20-1 with TRBJ1-2, with TRBD1 matching over 7 bases. The CDR3 length is 12 residues. Germline V lookup: CDR1 DFQATT, CDR2 SNEGSKA (reference sequence). The ends lost 6 bases at V and 4 bases at J; junction bases unmatched: 5. For the CDR3, the DNA is TGCAGTGCCTCCCGGGACAGCTATGGCTACACCTTC. This sequence encodes CSASRDSYGYTF.

The V and J genes are TRBV7-2 and TRBJ2-5; TRBD1 might be the D (5 bases). The assigned J gene may be wrong: the sequence end matches TRBJ2-7 better. The germline V gene has CDR1 SGHTA and CDR2 FQGNSA. The CDR3 contains 15 residues. For the CDR3, the DNA is TGTGCCAGCAGCTTAGCCTTACAGGCCTTCTACGAGCAGTACTTC. Amino acids: CASSLALQAFYEQYF.

The chain carries TRBV3-1 and TRBJ1-1; 7 bases are shared with TRBD1. Per germline, CDR1 LGHDT and CDR2 YNNKEL (reference sequence). The J segment lost 3 bases and the V segment lost 4 bases, leaving 5 bases of the junction unmatched. The CDR3 has 14 amino acids. The CDR3: CASSPLGQHTEAFF. In DNA form, the CDR3 reads TGTGCCAGCAGCCCCCTGGGACAGCACACTGAAGCTTTCTTT.

There are a few counts of this clonotype. This sequence joins TRBV5-1 and TRBJ1-2, with 8 nucleotides matching TRBD1. The CDR3 covers 15 residues. The V gene end was trimmed by 0 bases and the J gene end by 6 bases; junction bases not matched to a gene: 7. The germline gives CDR1 SGHRS, CDR2 YFSETQ. The CDR3 nucleotides read TGCGCCAGCAGCTTGGTGCACAGGGGGACAGATGGCTACACCTTC. As protein: CASSLVHRGTDGYTF.

V and J are TRBV5-1 and TRBJ1-1; D not certain. The ends were cut back, 4 bases at V and 4 bases at J, with 14 bases in the middle. Germline V CDR1 and CDR2: SGHRS, YFSETQ. The CDR3 is 14 amino acids. The chain's CDR3 is CASSAGPSGTEAFF. The CDR3 nucleotides read TGCGCCAGCAGCGCGGGCCCCTCGGGCACTGAAGCTTTCTTT.

The chain couples TRBV7-9 to TRBJ2-3; 12 bases fit TRBD1. Germline V CDR1 and CDR2: SEHNR, FQNEAQ (reference sequence). V dropped 5 bases and J dropped 6; count of bases not matched to a gene: 6. The CDR3 has 15 residues. DNA for the CDR3: TGTGCCAGCAGCCAGGGACAGGGGGCTTGGGATACGCAGTATTTT. Amino acids: CASSQGQGAWDTQYF.